The rows below give T cell receptor beta chains drawn from one sample of a study of immune evolution from preneoplasia to lung adenocarcinoma. The method was immunoSEQ multiplex PCR; TCRdb's version includes in-frame clones alone and lacks a portion of them. The sample contains around 10,000 clones, around 79% of which appear only once. The sample taken for sequencing was FFPE minimally invasive lung adenocarcinoma tissue. These receptors all come from a donor aged 70 or older with lung adenocarcinoma. CDR3s include the opening cysteine and the closing phenylalanine or tryptophan. D genes are given only for firm matches. Clone sizes are given selectively: once, few, many, or a class where the clone is expanded.

V gene	J gene	D gene	clone size	CDR3 DNA	CDR3 protein
TRBV21-1	TRBJ1-1	.	.	TGTGCCAGCAGCAAAGGGCCCCTCGCAGGGCAGGACACTGAAGCTTTCTTT	CASSKGPLAGQDTEAFF
TRBV16	TRBJ2-7	TRBD1	.	TGTGCCAGCAGCAGGGGGACAGGGAGCTCCTACGAGCAGTACTTC	CASSRGTGSSYEQYF
TRBV7-2	TRBJ2-3	.	.	TGTGCCAGCAGCTTGTCTCTAACGGGAGTCCATACGCAGTATTTT	CASSLSLTGVHTQYF
TRBV6-4	TRBJ1-5	.	.	TGTGCCAGCAGTGACTCGGGTCAGCCCCAGCATTTT	CASSDSGQPQHF
TRBV19	TRBJ1-5	TRBD1	.	TGTGCCAGTAGTATTTCGGGACAGTATAGGGGAGGGAATCAGCCCCAGCATTTT	CASSISGQYRGGNQPQHF
TRBV18	TRBJ1-1	.	.	TGTGCCAGCTCACTGTCCGGACAGATCGCTGAAGCTTTCTTT	CASSLSGQIAEAFF
TRBV18	TRBJ1-1	.	.	TGTGCCAGCTCACCACCGGTAAACACTGAAGCTTTCTTT	CASSPPVNTEAFF
TRBV5-1	TRBJ2-6	.	.	TGCGCCAGCAGCTCGATGGGCTCTGGGGCCAACGTCCTGACTTTC	CASSSMGSGANVLTF
TRBV18	TRBJ2-1	TRBD2	.	TGTGCCAGCTCACCCAGGACTAGCGGGAGACACAATGAGCAGTTCTTC	CASSPRTSGRHNEQFF
TRBV5-1	TRBJ2-7	TRBD2	.	TGCGCCAGCAGCATAACTAGCGGGCGCGCGGAAGAGCAGTACTTC	CASSITSGRAEEQYF
TRBV10-3	TRBJ1-2	.	.	TGTGCCATCACCGAAGGCAGGCAAAGCTATGGCTACACCTTC	CAITEGRQSYGYTF
TRBV19	TRBJ1-1	.	.	TGTGCCAGTAGTATTATAGGGGTGAACACTGAAGCTTTCTTT	CASSIIGVNTEAFF
TRBV7-9	TRBJ2-1	TRBD2	.	TGTGCCAGCAGCACCACAGCGGGAACTTCCTACAATGAGCAGTTCTTC	CASSTTAGTSYNEQFF
TRBV19	TRBJ2-5	.	.	TGTGCCAGTAGTATGGGGCCGGAGACCCAGTACTTC	CASSMGPETQYF
TRBV5-5	TRBJ1-1	.	.	TGTGCCAGCAGCTTGCTCGGAATGAACACTGAAGCTTTCTTT	CASSLLGMNTEAFF
TRBV19	TRBJ2-2	TRBD1	.	TGTGCCAGTAGTATAGGCCGTGCAGGGGGCCGGAGCGGGGAGCTGTTTTTT	CASSIGRAGGRSGELFF
TRBV2	TRBJ2-5	TRBD1	.	TGTGCCAGCAGGGAGCGGGACAGGGCTAAAGAGACCCAGTACTTC	CASRERDRAKETQYF
TRBV2	TRBJ2-2	.	once	TGTGCCAGCAGACCCAACCCCGCGGGGACCGGGGAGCTGTTTTTT	CASRPNPAGTGELFF
TRBV21-1	TRBJ2-7	.	.	TGTGCCAGCAGGAGCGATCCCTTAGCGGGAGGATCTAGCTTGGGTTACGAGCAGTACTTC	CASRSDPLAGGSSLGYEQYF
TRBV18	TRBJ2-7	TRBD1	.	TGTGCCAGCTCACCACAGAAAACAGGGGTCTACGAGCAGTACTTC	CASSPQKTGVYEQYF
TRBV7-9	TRBJ2-7	.	.	TGTGCCAGCAGCCGAAGCTCCTACGAGCAGTACTTC	CASSRSSYEQYF
TRBV2	TRBJ2-5	.	.	TGTGCCAGCAGTGAAGTAGTGACACTAGGGACCCAGTACTTC	CASSEVVTLGTQYF
TRBV4-1	TRBJ1-2	.	few	TGCGCCAGCAGCCAAGAACAAGGGAGAGGCTACACCTTC	CASSQEQGRGYTF